This passage covers 10 T cell receptor beta chains from one sample sequenced in a study of blood T cell repertoires in COVID-19. TCRdb's copy holds only in-frame clones and misses some; the assay was immunoSEQ multiplex PCR. Of about 260,000 clones in the sample, over 80% were seen once. What was sequenced was peripheral blood. These receptors came from a man between 60 and 75 years old who had recovered from COVID-19.

The chain links TRBV9 to TRBJ2-5; D unclear. The CDR3 spans 15 residues. V lost 6 bases and J 2 bases, leaving 17 bases between the germline ends. Germline CDR1 reads SGDLS; CDR2 reads YYNGEE. The CDR3 nucleotides read TGTGCCAGCACCCCCCGAGGCCAGACTCAAGAGACCCAGTACTTC. Encoded protein: CASTPRGQTQETQYF.

The chain uses TRBV7-2 and TRBJ1-6; no clear D gene. Germline assignment: CDR1 SGHTA and CDR2 FQGNSA. Trimming stripped 1 base from V and 7 bases from J, with 14 bases between. There are 16 residues in the CDR3. The CDR3 loop is CASSLVGGQGNSPLHF. In DNA form, the CDR3 reads TGTGCCAGCAGCTTAGTGGGAGGGCAAGGGAATTCACCCCTCCACTTT.

The gene calls are TRBV7-9 and TRBJ1-2; D not certain. This CDR3 is 14 amino acids long. The germline gives CDR1 SEHNR, CDR2 FQNEAQ (reference sequence). The V end lost 1 base, the J end lost 7 bases, and 13 bases lay between the germline ends. The CDR3 sequence: CASSLEGSGSGYTF. CDR3 sequence (DNA): TGTGCCAGCAGCTTAGAAGGGAGTGGGAGTGGCTACACCTTC.

The sample holds one count of this clone. V and J are TRBV19 and TRBJ2-7; 7 bases map to TRBD1. The CDR3 spans 13 residues. Germline V gene data show CDR1 as LNHDA and CDR2 as SQIVND (reference sequence). The V and J ends lost 8 bases and 6 bases, in that order; junction bases with no gene match: 10. The CDR3 coding sequence is TGTGCCAGTGCGACAGGGAAGAGCCTCGAGCAGTACTTC. As protein: CASATGKSLEQYF.

The chain couples TRBV9 to TRBJ1-2; D not certain. The germline gives CDR1 SGDLS, CDR2 YYNGEE. The CDR3 sequence is 14 residues long. Between the trimmed V and J ends, which lost 2 bases and 1 base, there was a span of 9 bases. Here the CDR3 DNA reads TGTGCCAGCAGCGTCGGGGAACTTAACTATGGCTACACCTTC. As protein: CASSVGELNYGYTF.

The chain carries TRBV5-8 and TRBJ1-6; the D is unclear. The CDR3 is made up of 12 amino acids. The germline V gene has CDR1 SGHTS and CDR2 YDEGEE. V was shortened by 3 bases and J by 9 bases, with 7 bases between the two germline ends. The chain's CDR3 is CASSSPRSPLHF. Here the CDR3 DNA reads TGTGCCAGCAGCTCCCCCCGTTCACCCCTCCACTTT.

The sample holds one count of this clone. CDR3 bases: TGCAGTGCTAGTGACGACAGGGGGAGTAGGCACGAGCAGTACTTC. Translated, it gives CSASDDRGSRHEQYF. The chain uses TRBV20-1 and TRBJ2-7; the match to TRBD1 covers 9 bases. The V gene end was trimmed by 3 bases and the J gene end by 5 bases; junction bases not matched to a gene: 11. This CDR3 comprises 15 residues. Germline CDR1 is DFQATT and CDR2 is SNEGSKA (reference sequence).

This sequence joins TRBV28 and TRBJ2-5; no reliable D call. V lost 6 bases and J lost 0, with 8 bases in between. Germline loops: CDR1 MDHEN, CDR2 SYDVKM. This CDR3 contains 13 residues. The CDR3 DNA reads TGTGCCAGCAGGGGTCTAGACCAAGAGACCCAGTACTTC. Protein sequence: CASRGLDQETQYF. Variable domain in full (rest from reference TRBV28 and TRBJ2-5): DVKVTQSSRYLVKRTGEKVFLECVQDMDHENMFWYRQDPGLGLRLIYFSYDVKMKEKGDIPEGYSVSREKKERFSLILESASTNQTSMYLCASRGLDQETQYFGPGTRLLVL.

This clone was detected a few times. V gene TRBV5-1 combines with J gene TRBJ2-7; D is unclear. The V gene's germline CDR1 is SGHRS and CDR2 YFSETQ. The CDR3 spans 12 residues. Trimming removed 1 base from V and 6 bases from J, with 8 bases in between. Written as DNA, the CDR3 is TGCGCCAGCAGCTTGACCGGGTCCGAGCAGTACTTC. This encodes CASSLTGSEQYF. The whole variable domain, remainder taken from reference TRBV5-1 and TRBJ2-7, is KAGVTQTPRYLIKTRGQQVTLSCSPISGHRSVSWYQQTPGQGLQFLFEYFSETQRNKGNFPGRFSGRQFSNSRSEMNVSTLELGDSALYLCASSLTGSEQYFGPGTRLTVT.

J is TRBJ2-7 and V is TRBV7-3; 12 positions match TRBD2. This CDR3 region has 15 residues. Trimming at V came to 5 bases and at J to 2 bases, leaving 4 bases not matched to a gene. Germline V lookup: CDR1 SGHTA, CDR2 FQGTGA. The CDR3 DNA is TGTGCCAGCAGCCTCACTAGCGGGGGGCCCTACGAGCAGTACTTC. It specifies CASSLTSGGPYEQYF. Based on the CDR3 plus reference TRBV7-3 and TRBJ2-7, the full variable domain is GAGVSQTPSNKVTEKGKYVELRCDPISGHTALYWYRQSLGQGPEFLIYFQGTGAADDSGLPNDRFFAVRPEGSVSTLKIQRTERGDSAVYLCASSLTSGGPYEQYFGPGTRLTVT.